Detailed here is one T cell receptor (beta chain). Using immunoSEQ multiplex PCR, the repertoire was profiled, and TCRdb retains in-frame clones only, with some absent. This sample has 500,000 to 600,000 clones; about 89% occur once, and the top ten carry roughly 8.3%. The CDR3 loop spans 15 amino acids. J gave up 10 bases and V 0 bases, and 7 bases lay outside the gene matches. Germline-derived CDR1 and CDR2 are SGHRS and YFSETQ. This record comes from a study of blood T cell repertoires in COVID-19. Study context: Acute and convalescent COVID-19 samples came from the United States, Italy and Spain. In each case, the material was cDNA or gDNA derived from T cells, B-cell-depleted T cells, or PBMCs.

The sequenced sample was peripheral blood. The sequence was collected from a woman in her fifties or sixties with COVID-19, enrolled during active disease. The chain has TRBV5-1 and TRBJ2-1; 10 bases agree with TRBD2. The CDR3 sequence: CASSLASGGAEEQFF. In DNA form, the CDR3 reads TGCGCCAGCAGCTTGGCCAGCGGGGGGGCAGAGGAGCAGTTCTTC.